This T cell receptor (beta chain) was recovered during a study of T-cell memory formation after mild COVID-19. V shed 3 bases and J shed 13 bases, with 13 bases lying between them. This CDR3 has 12 residues. TCRdb passed the 5' RACE reads through MiXCR, listing each CDR3 protein once. The profile shows roughly 580,000 distinct CDR3 sequences, 15% to 20% of them singletons. The V and J genes are TRBV12-3 or TRBV12-4 and TRBJ2-1; D ambiguous. This TCR was recovered from an adult woman who had mild COVID-19 (a few samples of this study predate the infection). Cell type and time point are not known. Sequences were obtained from PBMCs or a T cell subset sorted from them (not recorded which). CDR3 nucleotide sequence: TGTGCCAGCAGTTTTATGGCGGAGAACCAGTTCTTC. Translated: CASSFMAENQFF.